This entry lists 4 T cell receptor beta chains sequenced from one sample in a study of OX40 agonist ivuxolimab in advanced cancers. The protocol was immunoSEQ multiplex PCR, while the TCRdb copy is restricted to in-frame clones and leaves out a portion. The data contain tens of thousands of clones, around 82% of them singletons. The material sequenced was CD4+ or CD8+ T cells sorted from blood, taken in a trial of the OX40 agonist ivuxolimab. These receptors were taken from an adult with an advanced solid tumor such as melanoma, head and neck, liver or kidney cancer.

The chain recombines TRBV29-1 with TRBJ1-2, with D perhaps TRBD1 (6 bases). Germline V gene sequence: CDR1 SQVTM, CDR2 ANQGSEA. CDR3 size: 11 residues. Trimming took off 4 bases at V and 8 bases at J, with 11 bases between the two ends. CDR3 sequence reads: CSVGDTGGYTF. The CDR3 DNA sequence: TGCAGCGTTGGAGATACAGGGGGCTACACCTTC.

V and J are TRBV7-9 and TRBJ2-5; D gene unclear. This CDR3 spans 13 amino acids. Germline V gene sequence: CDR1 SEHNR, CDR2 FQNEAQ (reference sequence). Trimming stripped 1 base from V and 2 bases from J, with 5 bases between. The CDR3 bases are TGTGCCAGCAGCTTAGTACAGCAAGAGACCCAGTACTTC. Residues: CASSLVQQETQYF.

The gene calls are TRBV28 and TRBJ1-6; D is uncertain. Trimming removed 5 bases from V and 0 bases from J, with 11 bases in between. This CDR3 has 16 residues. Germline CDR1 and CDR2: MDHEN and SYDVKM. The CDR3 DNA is TGTGCCAGCAGTCTCCCCTCGAGCTCCTATAATTCACCCCTCCACTTT. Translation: CASSLPSSSYNSPLHF.

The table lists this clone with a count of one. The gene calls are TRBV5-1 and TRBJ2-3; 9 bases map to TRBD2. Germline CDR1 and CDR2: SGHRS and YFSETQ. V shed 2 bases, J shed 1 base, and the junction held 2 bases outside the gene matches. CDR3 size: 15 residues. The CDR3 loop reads CASSFSGGGTDTQYF. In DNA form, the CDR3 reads TGCGCCAGCAGCTTTAGCGGGGGAGGCACAGATACGCAGTATTTT.